This TCR beta chain emerged from a study of blood T cell repertoires in COVID-19. Across the whole study: The United States, Italy and Spain provided the acute and convalescent COVID-19 samples. Sources were T cells, B-cell-depleted T cells, or PBMCs; the material itself was cDNA or gDNA.

Per the original methods: It was from reference gene primer amplification that nucleated cell counts were estimated. The data were produced by immunoSEQ multiplex PCR, yet TCRdb's version contains in-frame clones alone and is incomplete. Clonal size and the V and J genes are those of that table, whereas D and trimming came from the DNA. The sample yields 200,000 to 250,000 clones, about 89% seen once. V was pared by 1 base and J by 5 bases, with 8 bases of the junction left unmatched. The CDR3 consists of 16 residues. Germline CDR1 is SGHRS and CDR2 is YFSETQ. This clonotype was sampled from a man aged 55 to 69 who had recovered from COVID-19. The sample comprised peripheral blood. V and J are TRBV5-1 and TRBJ2-1, with 8 bases matching TRBD2. The chain's CDR3 is CASSLRSSGGNNEQFF. The CDR3 DNA sequence: TGCGCCAGCAGCTTGAGGTCCAGCGGGGGCAACAATGAGCAGTTCTTC.